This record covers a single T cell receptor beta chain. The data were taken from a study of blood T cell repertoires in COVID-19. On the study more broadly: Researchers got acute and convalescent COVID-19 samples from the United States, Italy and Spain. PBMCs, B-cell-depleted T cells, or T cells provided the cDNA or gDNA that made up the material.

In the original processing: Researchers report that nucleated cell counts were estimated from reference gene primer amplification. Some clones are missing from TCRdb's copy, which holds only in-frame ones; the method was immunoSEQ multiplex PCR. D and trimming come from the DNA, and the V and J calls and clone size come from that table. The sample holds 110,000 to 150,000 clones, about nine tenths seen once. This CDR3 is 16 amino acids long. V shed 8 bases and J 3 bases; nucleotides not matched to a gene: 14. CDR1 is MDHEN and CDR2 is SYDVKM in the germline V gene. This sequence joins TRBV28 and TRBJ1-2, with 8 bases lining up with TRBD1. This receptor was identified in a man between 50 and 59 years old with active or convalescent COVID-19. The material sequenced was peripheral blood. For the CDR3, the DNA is TGTGCCAGCGGAGAAGGGGGGACAGGTGTGTACTATGGCTACACCTTC. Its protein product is CASGEGGTGVYYGYTF.